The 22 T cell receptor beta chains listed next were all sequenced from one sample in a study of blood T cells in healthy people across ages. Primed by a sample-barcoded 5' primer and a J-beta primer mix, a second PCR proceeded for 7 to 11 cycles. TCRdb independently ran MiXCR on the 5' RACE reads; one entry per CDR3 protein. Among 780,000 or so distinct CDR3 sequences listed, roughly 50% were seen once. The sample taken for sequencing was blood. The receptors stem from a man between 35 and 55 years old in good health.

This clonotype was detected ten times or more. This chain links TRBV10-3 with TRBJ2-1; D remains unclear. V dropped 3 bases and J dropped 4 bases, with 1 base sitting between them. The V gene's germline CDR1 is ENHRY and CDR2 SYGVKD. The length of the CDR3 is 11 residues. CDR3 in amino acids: CAISEYNEQFF. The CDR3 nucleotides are TGTGCCATCAGTGAATACAATGAGCAGTTCTTC.

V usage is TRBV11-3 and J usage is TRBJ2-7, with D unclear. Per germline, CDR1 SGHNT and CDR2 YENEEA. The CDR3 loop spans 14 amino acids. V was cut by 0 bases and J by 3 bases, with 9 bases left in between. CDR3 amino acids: CASSLEGPGYEQYF. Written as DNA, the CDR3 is TGTGCCAGCAGCTTAGAAGGACCAGGCTACGAGCAGTACTTC.

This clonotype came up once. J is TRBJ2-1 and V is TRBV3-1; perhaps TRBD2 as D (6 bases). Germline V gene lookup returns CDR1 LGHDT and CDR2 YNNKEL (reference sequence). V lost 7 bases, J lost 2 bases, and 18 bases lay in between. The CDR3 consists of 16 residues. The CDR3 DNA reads TGTGCCAGCAACAGAGAGGGAGGAGTAGCCTACAATGAGCAGTTCTTC. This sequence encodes CASNREGGVAYNEQFF.

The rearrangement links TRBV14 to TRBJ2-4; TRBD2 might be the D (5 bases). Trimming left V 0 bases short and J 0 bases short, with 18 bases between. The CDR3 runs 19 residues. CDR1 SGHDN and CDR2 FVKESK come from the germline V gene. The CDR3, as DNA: TGTGCCAGCAGCCAAGAGTATAGAGGGAGTCTGATAGCCAAAAACATTCAGTACTTC. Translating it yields CASSQEYRGSLIAKNIQYF.

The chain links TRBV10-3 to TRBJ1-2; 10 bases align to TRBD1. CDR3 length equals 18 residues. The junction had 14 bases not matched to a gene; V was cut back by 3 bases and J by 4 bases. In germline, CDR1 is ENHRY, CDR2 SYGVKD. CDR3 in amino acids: CAISDLVPGQGRVYGYTF. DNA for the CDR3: TGTGCCATCAGTGACCTAGTCCCGGGACAGGGGAGAGTCTATGGCTACACCTTC.

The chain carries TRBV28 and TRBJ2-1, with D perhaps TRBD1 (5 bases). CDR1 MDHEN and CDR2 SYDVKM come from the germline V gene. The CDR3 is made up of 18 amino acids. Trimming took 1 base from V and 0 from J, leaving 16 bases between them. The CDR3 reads CASSLLLRQWSSYNEQFF. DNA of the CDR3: TGTGCCAGCAGTTTATTATTGAGACAGTGGAGCTCCTACAATGAGCAGTTCTTC.

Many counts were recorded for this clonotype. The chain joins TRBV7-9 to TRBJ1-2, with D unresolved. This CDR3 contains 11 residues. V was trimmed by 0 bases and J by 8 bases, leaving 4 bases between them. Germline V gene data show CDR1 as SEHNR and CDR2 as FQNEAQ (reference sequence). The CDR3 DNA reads TGTGCCAGCAGCTTAGCGTGGGGCTACACCTTC. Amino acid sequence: CASSLAWGYTF. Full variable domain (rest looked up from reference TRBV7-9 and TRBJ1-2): DTGVSQNPRHKITKRGQNVTFRCDPISEHNRLYWYRQTLGQGPEFLTYFQNEAQLEKSRLLSDRFSAERPKGSFSTLEIQRTEQGDSAMYLCASSLAWGYTFGSGTRLTVV.

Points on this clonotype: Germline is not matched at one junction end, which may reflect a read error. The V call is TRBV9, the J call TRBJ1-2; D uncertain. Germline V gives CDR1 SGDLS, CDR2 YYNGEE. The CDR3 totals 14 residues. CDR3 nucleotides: TGTGCCAGCAGCGTAGATGATGGATACTATAGCTACACCTTC. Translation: CASSVDDGYYSYTF.

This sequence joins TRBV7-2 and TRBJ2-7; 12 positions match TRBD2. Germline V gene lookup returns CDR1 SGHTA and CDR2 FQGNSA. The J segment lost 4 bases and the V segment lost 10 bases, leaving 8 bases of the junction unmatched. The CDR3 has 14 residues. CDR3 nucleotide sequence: TGTGCCACCTCGACTAGCGGGGGATCTTACGAGCAGTACTTC. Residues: CATSTSGGSYEQYF.

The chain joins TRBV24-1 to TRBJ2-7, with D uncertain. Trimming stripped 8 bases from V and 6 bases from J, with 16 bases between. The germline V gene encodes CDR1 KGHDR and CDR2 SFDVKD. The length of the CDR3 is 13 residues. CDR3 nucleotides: TGTGCCACCACCTTATCAACGGGTGGCGAGCAGTACTTC. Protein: CATTLSTGGEQYF.

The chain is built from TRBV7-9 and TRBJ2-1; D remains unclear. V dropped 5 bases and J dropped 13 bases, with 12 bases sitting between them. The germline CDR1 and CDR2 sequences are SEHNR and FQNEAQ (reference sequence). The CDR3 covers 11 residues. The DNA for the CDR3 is TGTGCCAGCAGCAATCAAGAGACCCAGTTCTTC. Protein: CASSNQETQFF.

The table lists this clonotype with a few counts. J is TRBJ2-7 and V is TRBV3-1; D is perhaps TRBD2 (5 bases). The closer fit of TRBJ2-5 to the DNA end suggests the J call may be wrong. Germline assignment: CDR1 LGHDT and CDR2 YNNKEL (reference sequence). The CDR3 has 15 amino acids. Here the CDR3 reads CASRLESGLGETQYF. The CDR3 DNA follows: TGTGCCAGCAGGCTCGAGAGCGGCCTTGGGGAGACCCAGTACTTC.

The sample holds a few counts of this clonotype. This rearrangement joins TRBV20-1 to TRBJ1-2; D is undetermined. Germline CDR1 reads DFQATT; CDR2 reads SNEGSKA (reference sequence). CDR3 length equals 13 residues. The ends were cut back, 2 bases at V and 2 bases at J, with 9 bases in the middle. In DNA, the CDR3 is TGCAGTGCTAGAAAGCCGGAGAACTATGGCTACACCTTC. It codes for CSARKPENYGYTF.

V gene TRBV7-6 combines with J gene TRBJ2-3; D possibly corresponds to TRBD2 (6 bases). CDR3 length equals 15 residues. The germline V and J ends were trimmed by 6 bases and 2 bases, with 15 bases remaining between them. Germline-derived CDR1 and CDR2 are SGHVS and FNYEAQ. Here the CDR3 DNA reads TGTGCCAGCAGTTCACGGGGGATTGCCACAGATACGCAGTATTTT. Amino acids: CASSSRGIATDTQYF. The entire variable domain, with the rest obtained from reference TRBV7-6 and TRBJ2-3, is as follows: GAGVSQSPRYKVTKRGQDVALRCDPISGHVSLYWYRQALGQGPEFLTYFNYEAQQDKSGLPNDRFSAERPEGSISTLTIQRTEQRDSAMYRCASSSRGIATDTQYFGPGTRLTVL.

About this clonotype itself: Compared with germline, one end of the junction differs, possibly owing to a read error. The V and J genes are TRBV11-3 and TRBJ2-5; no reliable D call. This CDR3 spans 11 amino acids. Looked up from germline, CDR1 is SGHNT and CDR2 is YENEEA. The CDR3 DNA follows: TGTACCAGCAGCGTAGTGGTGACCCAGTACTTC. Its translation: CTSSVVVTQYF.

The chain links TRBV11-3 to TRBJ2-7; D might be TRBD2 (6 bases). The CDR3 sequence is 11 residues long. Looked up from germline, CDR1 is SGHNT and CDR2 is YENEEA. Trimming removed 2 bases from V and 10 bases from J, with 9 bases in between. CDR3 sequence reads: CASSLMDYQYF. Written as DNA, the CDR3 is TGTGCCAGCAGCTTAATGGACTACCAGTACTTC.

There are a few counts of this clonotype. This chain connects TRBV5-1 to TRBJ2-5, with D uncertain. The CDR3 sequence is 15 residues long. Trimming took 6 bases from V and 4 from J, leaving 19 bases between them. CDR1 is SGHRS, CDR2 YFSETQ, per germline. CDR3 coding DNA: TGCGCCAGCACCCCAGACCGGGTGCTCGGAGAGACCCAGTACTTC. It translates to CASTPDRVLGETQYF.

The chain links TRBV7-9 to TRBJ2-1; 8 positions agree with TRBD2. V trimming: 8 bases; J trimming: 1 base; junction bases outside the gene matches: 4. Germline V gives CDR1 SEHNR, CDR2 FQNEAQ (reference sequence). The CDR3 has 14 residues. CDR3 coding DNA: TGTGCCAGCCAGAGCGGGGGTTCCTACAATGAGCAGTTCTTC. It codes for CASQSGGSYNEQFF. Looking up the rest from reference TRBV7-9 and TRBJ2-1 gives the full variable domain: DTGVSQNPRHKITKRGQNVTFRCDPISEHNRLYWYRQTLGQGPEFLTYFQNEAQLEKSRLLSDRFSAERPKGSFSTLEIQRTEQGDSAMYLCASQSGGSYNEQFFGPGTRLTVL.

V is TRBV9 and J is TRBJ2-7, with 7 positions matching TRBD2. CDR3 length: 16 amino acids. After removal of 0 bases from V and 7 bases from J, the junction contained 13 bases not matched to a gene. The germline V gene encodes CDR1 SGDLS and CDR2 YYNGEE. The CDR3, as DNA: TGTGCCAGCAGCGTAGATTTCGCGGGAGTCGGGGAGGAGCAGTACTTC. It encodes CASSVDFAGVGEEQYF.

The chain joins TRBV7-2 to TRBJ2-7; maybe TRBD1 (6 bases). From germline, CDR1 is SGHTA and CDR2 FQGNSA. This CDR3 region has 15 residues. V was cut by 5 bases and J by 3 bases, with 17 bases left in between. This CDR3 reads CASSPIGGAGYEQYF. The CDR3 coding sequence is TGTGCCAGCAGCCCCATTGGGGGCGCCGGCTACGAGCAGTACTTC.

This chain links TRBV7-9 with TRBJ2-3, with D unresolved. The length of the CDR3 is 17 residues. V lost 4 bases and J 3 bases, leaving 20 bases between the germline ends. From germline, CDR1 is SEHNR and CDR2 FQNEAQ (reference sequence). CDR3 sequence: CASSSFVSSPTTDTQYF. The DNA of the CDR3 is TGTGCCAGCAGCTCCTTTGTGAGCAGCCCGACTACAGATACGCAGTATTTT.

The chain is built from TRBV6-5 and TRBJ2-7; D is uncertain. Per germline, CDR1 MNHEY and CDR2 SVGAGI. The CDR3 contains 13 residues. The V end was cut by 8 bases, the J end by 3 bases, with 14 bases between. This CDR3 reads CASGKVAGYEQYF. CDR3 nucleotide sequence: TGTGCCAGCGGAAAGGTAGCTGGCTACGAGCAGTACTTC.